The 22 T cell receptor beta chains below come from one sample, sequenced in a study of shared clonotypes between healthy human individuals. Some clones are missing from TCRdb's copy, which holds only in-frame ones; the method was immunoSEQ multiplex PCR. The sample carries 2,500,000 or so clones, 93% recorded once. The sample taken for sequencing was naive CD4+ T cells from PBMCs. Subset in this sample: CD45RA+ positively selected. These receptor sequences come from a man younger than 35 in good health. Some clones in this sample may be carry-over from other donors' samples.

The V and J genes are TRBV6-5 and TRBJ2-2, with a tentative D call TRBD2 (5 bases). The germline gives CDR1 MNHEY, CDR2 SVGAGI. The CDR3 totals 15 residues. Trimming took off 8 bases at V and 4 bases at J, with 17 bases between the two ends. The CDR3 nucleotides are TGTGCCAGCGGGCTTACTAGGAGTCCCACCGGGGAGCTGTTTTTT. It yields the protein CASGLTRSPTGELFF.

V is TRBV2 and J is TRBJ2-2; the match to TRBD1 covers 10 bases. Trimming took 3 bases from V and 4 from J; bases not matched to a gene: 8. Germline CDR1 SNHLY, CDR2 FYNNEI. The CDR3 length is 17 residues. As DNA, the CDR3 is TGTGCCAGCAGTGAGGGACAGGGGTATCGCTTCACCGGGGAGCTGTTTTTT. As protein: CASSEGQGYRFTGELFF.

Points on this clone: This sample also contains other DNA sequences that code for the same CDR3. This sequence joins TRBV7-2 and TRBJ2-3, with unresolved D. V was cut by 4 bases and J by 5 bases, with 4 bases left in between. The CDR3 totals 11 residues. CDR1 is SGHTA, CDR2 FQGNSA, per germline. In nucleotides, the CDR3 is TGTGCCAGCAGCTCACTAGATACGCAGTATTTT. It is translated as CASSSLDTQYF.

CDR3 region: CASSLQAGAPRAEQFF. The CDR3, as DNA: TGTGCCAGCAGTCTTCAAGCGGGAGCCCCGCGTGCTGAGCAGTTCTTC. This chain connects TRBV27 to TRBJ2-1; TRBD2 matches at 8 bases. Germline CDR1 MNHEY, CDR2 SMNVEV (reference sequence). V lost 5 bases to trimming and J lost 9 bases; unmatched junction nucleotides: 15. CDR3 length: 16 amino acids.

This clone appeared once. J is TRBJ1-4 and V is TRBV18; 8 bases agree with TRBD1. CDR1 and CDR2 (germline): KGHSH, LQKENI. The CDR3 is 16 amino acids. V was clipped by 6 bases and J by 3 bases; unmatched bases: 9. CDR3 region: CASSLYQGAANEKLFF. CDR3 sequence (DNA): TGTGCCAGCTCTCTCTACCAGGGGGCAGCTAATGAAAAACTGTTTTTT.

Worth noting for this clone: Other nucleotide sequences in the sample specify the same CDR3. The chain carries TRBV18 and TRBJ1-1; TRBD1 aligns across 11 bases. J was trimmed by 1 base and V by 4 bases; bases with no gene match: 2. The CDR3 runs to 15 residues. Germline lookup yields CDR1 KGHSH and CDR2 LQKENI. The CDR3 DNA follows: TGTGCCAGCTCACTCGGGACAGGGGGGAACACTGAAGCTTTCTTT. Translated, it gives CASSLGTGGNTEAFF.

J is TRBJ2-1 and V is TRBV4-1; D ambiguous. The length of the CDR3 is 12 residues. The V end was cut by 4 bases, the J end by 6 bases, with 7 bases between. Germline CDR1 reads MGHRA; CDR2 reads YSYEKL. The chain's CDR3 is CASSLPRNEQFF. The DNA of the CDR3 is TGCGCCAGCAGCCTACCCCGCAATGAGCAGTTCTTC.

Concerning this clone itself: Other DNA sequences in the sample encode the same CDR3. The gene calls are TRBV27 and TRBJ2-5, with TRBD1 as a possible D gene (6 bases). With 2 bases removed from V and 2 bases from J, the gap between germline ends came to 6 bases. CDR3 size: 13 residues. Germline CDR1 and CDR2: MNHEY and SMNVEV (reference sequence). The CDR3 DNA is TGTGCCAGCAGTTTAAGGGGGCAAGAGACCCAGTACTTC. Protein sequence: CASSLRGQETQYF.

Details on this clone: This sample also contains other DNA sequences that code for the same CDR3. The chain joins TRBV6-1 to TRBJ2-7, with D unclear. This CDR3 region has 12 residues. The germline gives CDR1 MNHNS, CDR2 SASEGT. V lost 0 bases to trimming and J lost 2 bases, with 2 bases between them. The CDR3 nucleotides read TGTGCCAGCAGTGAAGCTGCCTACGAGCAGTACTTC. It specifies CASSEAAYEQYF.

The chain combines TRBV4-3 with TRBJ2-5; tentatively, D is TRBD1 or TRBD2 (5 bases each). With 3 bases removed from V and 0 bases from J, the gap between germline ends came to 5 bases. Germline CDR1 reads LGHNA; CDR2 reads YSLEER. The CDR3 extends over 13 amino acids. The CDR3 loop is CASSQGDQETQYF. As DNA, the CDR3 is TGCGCCAGCAGCCAGGGGGACCAAGAGACCCAGTACTTC.

The chain is built from TRBV29-1 and TRBJ2-6; D unclear. Trimming cost V 7 bases and J 4 bases, with 11 bases left between them. The CDR3 extends over 13 amino acids. Germline V gene data show CDR1 as SQVTM and CDR2 as ANQGSEA. CDR3 sequence (DNA): TGCAGCGCTACTCCCCCGGGGGCCAACGTCCTGACTTTC. It yields the protein CSATPPGANVLTF.

The genes are TRBV10-3 and TRBJ2-1, with TRBD2 matching over 9 bases. Looked up from germline, CDR1 is ENHRY and CDR2 is SYGVKD. After removal of 6 bases from V and 7 bases from J, the junction contained 10 bases not matched to a gene. The CDR3 spans 15 residues. The CDR3 sequence: CAIRSSGSPGNEQFF. The DNA for the CDR3 is TGTGCCATCAGGAGTAGCGGGAGCCCAGGTAATGAGCAGTTCTTC.

As concerns this clone: Additional DNA sequences in this sample encode the identical CDR3. The chain recombines TRBV30 with TRBJ1-4; the D is unclear. Per the germline V gene, CDR1 is GTSNPN and CDR2 is SVGIG (reference sequence). Trimming took 0 bases from V and 8 from J, leaving 4 bases between them. The CDR3 runs to 11 residues. CDR3 region: CAWSVLEKLFF. The DNA of the CDR3 is TGTGCCTGGAGTGTACTAGAAAAACTGTTTTTT.

This clone was counted only a few times. V gene TRBV30 combines with J gene TRBJ2-7; D possibly matches TRBD1 or TRBD2 (5 bases each). The CDR3 consists of 13 residues. With 0 bases removed from V and 8 bases from J, the gap between germline ends came to 14 bases. Per germline, CDR1 GTSNPN and CDR2 SVGIG (reference sequence). The CDR3 here is CAWSVRTGTKQYF. CDR3 bases: TGTGCCTGGAGTGTACGTACCGGGACCAAGCAGTACTTC.

The V call is TRBV5-8, the J call TRBJ1-5; no clear D. The germline V gene encodes CDR1 SGHTS and CDR2 YDEGEE. Trimming pared 4 bases from V and 0 bases from J, leaving 8 bases between. The CDR3 has 14 residues. The CDR3 sequence is CASSMYNSNQPQHF. For the CDR3, the DNA is TGTGCCAGCAGCATGTACAATAGCAATCAGCCCCAGCATTTT.

This rearrangement joins TRBV28 to TRBJ2-7; TRBD1 might be the D (6 bases). Trimming stripped 6 bases from V and 1 base from J, with 22 bases between. The CDR3 spans 17 residues. Germline V lookup: CDR1 MDHEN, CDR2 SYDVKM. CDR3 DNA sequence: TGTGCCAGCAGCCGAGGACAGACCTGGAGGTGGTCCTACGAGCAGTACTTC. This sequence encodes CASSRGQTWRWSYEQYF.

Of note for this clone: The sample holds other DNA sequences that translate to the same CDR3. The chain employs TRBV18 and TRBJ1-1; D not certain. The CDR3 is 14 amino acids. CDR1 and CDR2 from the germline V gene are KGHSH and LQKENI. V lost 3 bases and J lost 0, with 8 bases in between. CDR3: CASSPTGMNTEAFF. The CDR3 coding sequence is TGTGCCAGCTCACCGACGGGGATGAACACTGAAGCTTTCTTT.

The chain uses TRBV5-6 and TRBJ2-7, with TRBD2 matching 9 bases. V lost 4 bases to trimming and J lost 4 bases; unmatched junction nucleotides: 6. The CDR3 has 14 residues. Germline V gives CDR1 SGHDT, CDR2 YYEEEE. The CDR3 is CASSIRLAAYEQYF. The CDR3 nucleotides are TGTGCCAGCAGCATACGACTAGCGGCTTACGAGCAGTACTTC. The entire variable domain, with the rest obtained from reference TRBV5-6 and TRBJ2-7, is as follows: DAGVTQSPTHLIKTRGQQVTLRCSPKSGHDTVSWYQQALGQGPQFIFQYYEEEERQRGNFPDRFSGHQFPNYSSELNVNALLLGDSALYLCASSIRLAAYEQYFGPGTRLTVT.

The chain recombines TRBV29-1 with TRBJ1-1; D is undetermined. This CDR3 comprises 12 residues. V gave up 8 bases and J gave up 3 bases, with 13 bases separating them. From germline, CDR1 is SQVTM and CDR2 ANQGSEA. CDR3 protein: CSSTVWDTEAFF. In DNA, the CDR3 is TGCAGCTCCACCGTCTGGGACACTGAAGCTTTCTTT.

This rearrangement joins TRBV7-3 to TRBJ2-5; D is uncertain. The germline gives CDR1 SGHTA, CDR2 FQGTGA. The CDR3 totals 13 residues. Trimming removed 5 bases from V and 2 bases from J, with 9 bases in between. The CDR3 region is CASSGSLQETQYF. The DNA of the CDR3 is TGTGCCAGCAGCGGCTCCCTACAAGAGACCCAGTACTTC. Full variable domain (remainder filled in from reference TRBV7-3 and TRBJ2-5): GAGVSQTPSNKVTEKGKYVELRCDPISGHTALYWYRQSLGQGPEFLIYFQGTGAADDSGLPNDRFFAVRPEGSVSTLKIQRTERGDSAVYLCASSGSLQETQYFGPGTRLLVL.

The rearrangement links TRBV7-2 to TRBJ1-1, with 8 bases matching TRBD1. The CDR3 sequence is 15 residues long. The V gene end was trimmed by 3 bases and the J gene end by 4 bases; junction bases not matched to a gene: 7. CDR1 is SGHTA and CDR2 is FQGNSA in the germline V gene. CDR3 nucleotide sequence: TGTGCCAGCAGCTTGGTCGCAGGGGGCGGCACTGAAGCTTTCTTT. It yields the protein CASSLVAGGGTEAFF.

This clone appeared a single time. The chain has TRBV10-3 and TRBJ2-7; a possible D gene is TRBD2 (6 bases). The V gene lost 10 bases and the J gene lost 7 bases, with 14 bases spanning the gap. Germline CDR1 reads ENHRY; CDR2 reads SYGVKD. CDR3 length: 11 residues. This CDR3 reads CATGTPGEQYF. DNA of the CDR3: TGTGCCACCGGGACTCCCGGGGAGCAGTACTTC.